This record covers a single T cell receptor beta chain. Its target is unknown. Using constant-segment primers, 5'RACE produced TCR alpha and TCR beta cDNA libraries carrying sample barcodes and UMIs. TCRdb itself ran the 5' RACE reads through MiXCR, one entry per CDR3 protein. The table lists under 350,000 distinct CDR3 sequences, roughly 17% of them singletons. The data stem from a study of T-cell memory formation after mild COVID-19. CDR3 size: 17 residues. Germline V gives CDR1 SGHAT, CDR2 FQNNGV. V lost 2 bases and J lost 8, with 19 bases in between. Regarding the study as a whole: CD4+ contracting clones were found mainly in CM and EM, and CD8+ ones in EMRA.

The receptor's source is a man in his late teens or twenties who had mild COVID-19 (a few samples of this study predate the infection). Cell type and time point are not known. The chain uses TRBV11-2 and TRBJ1-6; weak D call: TRBD1 (5 bases). Sequencing was done on a sample of PBMCs or a T cell subset sorted from them (not recorded which). For the CDR3, the DNA is TGTGCCAGCAGCTTAAATTTCCAGGCTGTAGGGGATTCACCCCTCCACTTT. Its translation: CASSLNFQAVGDSPLHF.